This T cell receptor (beta chain) was observed in a study of T cells in Graves' hyperthyroidism and ophthalmopathy. Whole-study results and caveats: Most thyroid clonotypes that were expanded above 0.001 also turned up in blood. Ophthalmopathy and stable hyperthyroidism were separated by a 13 V-J model.

Patients aged 18 to 65 had newly diagnosed hyperthyroidism lasting under 2 months. The PBMCs had their origin in 10 ml of fresh peripheral blood. This clonotype showed up many times. Its specificity is not known. RNA transcripts yielded amplified TCR beta CDR3 regions. The TCR CDR3 was amplified in a first-round RT-PCR using the HTBI primer set. One entry per CDR3 protein, called by TCRdb with MiXCR from the multiplex PCR reads. The repertoire includes a few hundred thousand distinct CDR3 sequences, around 15% of them detected once, and approximately 13% sits in the top ten. This CDR3 region has 12 residues. Germline loops: CDR1 SNHLY, CDR2 FYNNEI. The V gene lost 4 bases and the J gene lost 5 bases, with 8 bases spanning the gap.

The V and J genes are TRBV2 and TRBJ2-5; no firm D call. This receptor was taken from a middle-aged woman with Graves' hyperthyroidism. The material sequenced was blood. This CDR3 reads CASSGYVETQYF. CDR3 nucleotide sequence: TGTGCCAGCAGTGGCTACGTCGAGACCCAGTACTTC.